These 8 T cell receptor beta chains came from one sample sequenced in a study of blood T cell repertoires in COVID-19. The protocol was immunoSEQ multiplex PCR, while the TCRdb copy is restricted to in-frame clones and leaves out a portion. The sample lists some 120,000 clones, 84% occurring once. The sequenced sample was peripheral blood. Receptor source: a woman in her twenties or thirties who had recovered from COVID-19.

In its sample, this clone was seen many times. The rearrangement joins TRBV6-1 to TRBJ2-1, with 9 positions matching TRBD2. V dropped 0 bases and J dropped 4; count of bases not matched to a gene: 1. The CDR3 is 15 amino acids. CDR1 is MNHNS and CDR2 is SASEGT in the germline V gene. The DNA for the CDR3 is TGTGCCAGCAGTGAAGCTAGCGGGAGTTACAATGAGCAGTTCTTC. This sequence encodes CASSEASGSYNEQFF.

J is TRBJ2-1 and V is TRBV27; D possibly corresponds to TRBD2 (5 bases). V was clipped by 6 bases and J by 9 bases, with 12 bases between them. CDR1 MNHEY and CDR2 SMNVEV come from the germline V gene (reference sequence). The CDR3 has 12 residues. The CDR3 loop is CASSPTRSEQFF. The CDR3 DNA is TGTGCCAGCAGCCCTACTAGGAGTGAGCAGTTCTTC.

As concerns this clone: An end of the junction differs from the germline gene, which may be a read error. The DNA of the CDR3 is TGTGCTAGCAGCTTAGGAGACAACTACGAGCAGTACTTC. Translating gives CASSLGDNYEQYF. This chain uses TRBV7-7 with TRBJ2-7; D not certain. Germline CDR1 SSHAT, CDR2 FNYEAQ (reference sequence). This CDR3 spans 13 amino acids.

CDR3 residues: CASSLTSGSLGELFF. The CDR3 DNA is TGTGCCAGCAGCTTGACTAGCGGGAGTCTCGGGGAGCTGTTTTTT. The chain uses TRBV5-4 and TRBJ2-2, with TRBD2 identical over 11 bases. Germline V gene data show CDR1 as SGHNT and CDR2 as YYREEE (reference sequence). The CDR3 covers 15 residues. The ends lost 1 base at V and 7 bases at J; junction bases unmatched: 3.

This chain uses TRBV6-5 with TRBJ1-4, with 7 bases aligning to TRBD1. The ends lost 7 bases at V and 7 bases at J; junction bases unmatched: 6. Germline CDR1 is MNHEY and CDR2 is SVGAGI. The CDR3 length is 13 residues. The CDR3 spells CASKRGLSEKLFF. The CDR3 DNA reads TGTGCCAGCAAAAGGGGGCTGTCTGAAAAACTGTTTTTT.

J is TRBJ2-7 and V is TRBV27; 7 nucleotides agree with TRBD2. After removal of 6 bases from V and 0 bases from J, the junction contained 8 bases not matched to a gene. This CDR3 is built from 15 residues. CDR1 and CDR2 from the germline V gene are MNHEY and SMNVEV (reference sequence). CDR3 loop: CASSAGGGLSYEQYF. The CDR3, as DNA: TGTGCCAGCAGCGCCGGCGGGGGTCTCTCCTACGAGCAGTACTTC.

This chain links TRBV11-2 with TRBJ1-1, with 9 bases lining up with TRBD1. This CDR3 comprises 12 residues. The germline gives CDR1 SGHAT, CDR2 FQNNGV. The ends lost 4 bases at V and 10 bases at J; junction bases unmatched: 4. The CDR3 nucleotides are TGTGCCAGCAGCTCCGACAGGGGGGGAGCTTTCTTT. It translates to CASSSDRGGAFF. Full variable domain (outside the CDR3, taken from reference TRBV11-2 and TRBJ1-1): EAGVAQSPRYKIIEKRQSVAFWCNPISGHATLYWYQQILGQGPKLLIQFQNNGVVDDSQLPKDRFSAERLKGVDSTLKIQPAKLEDSAVYLCASSSDRGGAFFGQGTRLTVV.

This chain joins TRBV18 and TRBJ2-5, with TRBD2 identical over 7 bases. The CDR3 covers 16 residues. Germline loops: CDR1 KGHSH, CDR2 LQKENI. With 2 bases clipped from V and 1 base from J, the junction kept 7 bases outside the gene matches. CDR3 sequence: CASSPSSSGTQETQYF. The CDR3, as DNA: TGTGCCAGCTCACCAAGCTCCAGCGGGACCCAAGAGACCCAGTACTTC.